This TCR beta chain was obtained from a study of blood T cell repertoires in COVID-19. Study information: The samples span acute and convalescent COVID-19 from the United States, Italy and Spain. T cells, B-cell-depleted T cells, or PBMCs supplied cDNA or gDNA.

As originally analysed: Amplification of reference gene primers provided the estimated nucleated cell counts. TCRdb keeps only in-frame clones here, not all; method: immunoSEQ multiplex PCR. From that table come the V and J calls and clone size; the DNA was used to work out D and trimming. This table holds about 280,000 clones, approximately 88% found once. V was cut by 4 bases and J by 0 bases, with 12 bases left in between. Germline CDR1 reads LNHDA; CDR2 reads SQIVND (reference sequence). The CDR3 covers 16 residues. The sequencing sample was made of peripheral blood. This chain links TRBV19 with TRBJ1-4; D is uncertain. The source is a man aged 50 or older with acute or convalescent COVID-19. CDR3 in amino acids: CASSTPWQATNEKLFF. CDR3 in DNA: TGTGCCAGTAGTACCCCTTGGCAGGCAACTAATGAAAAACTGTTTTTT.